A single sample is the source of the 26 T cell receptor beta chains below, sequenced in a study of T cells in Graves' hyperthyroidism and ophthalmopathy. Amplification yielded TCR beta CDR3 regions, with RNA transcripts as the source. The HTBI set primed first-round TCR CDR3 RT-PCR. Each CDR3 protein gets one entry after TCRdb re-called the multiplex PCR reads with MiXCR. The table includes about 290,000 distinct CDR3 sequences, around 15% detected once. Source material: blood. These receptors were collected from a middle-aged woman with Graves' hyperthyroidism.

This clonotype was found many times. The genes are TRBV7-2 and TRBJ2-5; 7 bases align to TRBD2. With 2 bases clipped from V and 5 bases from J, the junction kept 8 bases outside the gene matches. This CDR3 region has 15 residues. Germline values: CDR1 SGHTA, CDR2 FQGNSA. The CDR3 bases are TGTGCCAGCAGCTTAATGCCAGCGGGAACGGAGACCCAGTACTTC. It yields the protein CASSLMPAGTETQYF.

The chain is built from TRBV2 and TRBJ2-1, with D unclear. Trimming removed 5 bases from V and 6 bases from J, with 14 bases in between. The CDR3 sequence is 14 residues long. Germline CDR1 is SNHLY and CDR2 is FYNNEI. DNA for the CDR3: TGTGCCAGCAGTTCGGGCGGTAAGCCCAATGAGCAGTTCTTC. Encoded protein: CASSSGGKPNEQFF.

This clonotype occurred many times. V and J are TRBV2 and TRBJ1-3; no firm D call. The germline V and J ends were trimmed by 5 bases and 3 bases, with 11 bases remaining between them. CDR1 and CDR2 (germline): SNHLY, FYNNEI. CDR3 size: 14 residues. Written as DNA, the CDR3 is TGTGCCAGCAGTTGGGGAATCAGTGGAAACACCATATATTTT. Translation gives CASSWGISGNTIYF. Full variable domain (remainder filled in from reference TRBV2 and TRBJ1-3): EPEVTQTPSHQVTQMGQEVILRCVPISNHLYFYWYRQILGQKVEFLVSFYNNEISEKSEIFDDQFSVERPDGSNFTLKIRSTKLEDSAMYFCASSWGISGNTIYFGEGSWLTVV.

This chain connects TRBV12-3 or TRBV12-4 to TRBJ2-7; D perhaps matches TRBD1 (5 bases). The V end was cut by 3 bases, the J end by 5 bases, with 14 bases between. This CDR3 is built from 14 residues. CDR3 coding DNA: TGTGCCAGCAGTTTCTCACAGGCTTATAACGAGCAGTACTTC. It encodes CASSFSQAYNEQYF.

A word on this clonotype: This may arise from a read error, as a much more abundant clone is one base away. This chain joins TRBV3-1 and TRBJ1-2, with 12 bases aligning to TRBD1. This CDR3 has 15 amino acids. Looked up from germline, CDR1 is LGHDT and CDR2 is YNNKEL (reference sequence). The CDR3 bases are TGTGCCAGCAGCCCCGAGGGGACAGGGGGCTATGTCTACACCTTC. Its protein is CASSPEGTGGYVYTF.

This clonotype was counted between two and nine times. The junction and the germline gene differ at one end; a read error may be behind it. This chain links TRBV10-3 with TRBJ2-6; no firm D call. CDR1 is ENHRY, CDR2 SYGVKD, per germline. CDR3 size: 19 residues. CDR3 region: CATSESAGPIRSGANVLTF. As DNA, the CDR3 is TGTGCCACCAGTGAGTCGGCAGGTCCTATTCGCTCTGGGGCCAACGTCCTGACTTTC.

This clonotype has a count of ten or more. The rearrangement links TRBV6-2 or TRBV6-3 to TRBJ2-7; TRBD2 matches at 11 bases. Germline assignment: CDR1 MNHEY and CDR2 SVGEGT. Losses at the gene ends were 7 bases for V and 5 bases for J; bases not matched to a gene: 4. The CDR3 length is 13 residues. The CDR3 DNA follows: TGTGCCAGCAAGACTAGCGGGATCCACGAGCAGTACTTC. This codes for CASKTSGIHEQYF.

In its sample, this clonotype was seen many times. The chain carries TRBV29-1 and TRBJ2-4, with 7 bases fitting TRBD2. Germline V lookup: CDR1 SQVTM, CDR2 ANQGSEA. This CDR3 region has 13 residues. The trim removed 3 bases at V and 1 base at J, leaving 0 bases unmatched. CDR3 amino acids: CSVEGGAKNIQYF. In DNA form, the CDR3 reads TGCAGCGTTGAGGGGGGGGCCAAAAACATTCAGTACTTC.

There are many counts of this clonotype. The chain is built from TRBV20-1 and TRBJ1-5; maybe TRBD1 (6 bases). CDR1 is DFQATT, CDR2 SNEGSKA, per germline (reference sequence). Trimming shortened V by 3 bases and J by 5 bases, and 11 bases separated the two germline ends. The CDR3 contains 13 residues. The CDR3 DNA follows: TGCAGTGCTAGCCGGACAGCCGATCAGCCCCAGCATTTT. It specifies CSASRTADQPQHF.

This clonotype was counted at least ten times. The J gene is TRBJ2-2, the V gene TRBV6-2 or TRBV6-3; tentative D call: TRBD2 (6 bases). CDR1 and CDR2 (germline): MNHEY, SVGEGT. V lost 8 bases and J 0 bases, leaving 16 bases between the germline ends. The CDR3 length is 16 residues. DNA of the CDR3: TGTGCCAGCTTAAGTCCGGAGGGGACGAACACCGGGGAGCTGTTTTTT. Its protein is CASLSPEGTNTGELFF.

Many counts were recorded for this clonotype. The chain links TRBV6-1 to TRBJ1-1; D is ambiguous. This CDR3 contains 12 residues. In germline, CDR1 is MNHNS, CDR2 SASEGT. V lost 4 bases and J lost 11, with 14 bases in between. The CDR3 bases are TGTGCCAGCAGTGGTGGAGTGTTGCGGGCTTTCTTT. It codes for CASSGGVLRAFF.

This clonotype was observed at least ten times. The chain carries TRBV5-1 and TRBJ1-1, with D possibly matching TRBD1 (6 bases). Germline V gene lookup returns CDR1 SGHRS and CDR2 YFSETQ. The CDR3 length is 15 residues. Trimming pared 0 bases from V and 2 bases from J, leaving 11 bases between. CDR3 sequence reads: CASSLVPGTNTEAFF. The CDR3 DNA is TGCGCCAGCAGCTTGGTTCCAGGGACAAACACTGAAGCTTTCTTT. The variable domain in full, with the rest retrieved from reference TRBV5-1 and TRBJ1-1, is KAGVTQTPRYLIKTRGQQVTLSCSPISGHRSVSWYQQTPGQGLQFLFEYFSETQRNKGNFPGRFSGRQFSNSRSEMNVSTLELGDSALYLCASSLVPGTNTEAFFGQGTRLTVV.

The rearrangement links TRBV2 to TRBJ1-1, with D possibly TRBD1 on 5 matching bases. Looked up from germline, CDR1 is SNHLY and CDR2 is FYNNEI. Trimming shortened V by 7 bases and J by 4 bases, and 19 bases separated the two germline ends. The CDR3 runs 15 residues. Here the CDR3 reads CASTDPPGRATEAFF. Here the CDR3 DNA reads TGTGCCAGCACCGATCCCCCGGGGCGGGCCACTGAAGCTTTCTTT.

This clonotype was seen ten or more times. This rearrangement joins TRBV20-1 to TRBJ2-7, with D possibly TRBD2 on 6 matching bases. CDR1 DFQATT and CDR2 SNEGSKA come from the germline V gene (reference sequence). CDR3 size: 14 residues. Trimming stripped 1 base from V and 5 bases from J, with 15 bases between. The CDR3 nucleotides read TGCAGTGCTAGAGGGCGGGGACTGATTGACGAGCAGTACTTC. This codes for CSARGRGLIDEQYF.

This clonotype was detected many times. This chain links TRBV12-3 or TRBV12-4 with TRBJ1-1; D not resolved. The V end was cut by 7 bases, the J end by 5 bases, with 17 bases between. The CDR3 length is 14 residues. The CDR3 sequence is CASTIRGLGTEAFF. The CDR3 bases are TGTGCCAGCACTATCCGTGGACTGGGGACTGAAGCTTTCTTT.

This clonotype showed up many times. This sequence joins TRBV2 and TRBJ2-1; TRBD1 might be the D (6 bases). Between the trimmed V and J ends, which lost 7 bases and 6 bases, there was a span of 16 bases. Germline CDR1 and CDR2: SNHLY and FYNNEI. CDR3 size: 14 residues. CDR3 region: CASKKGERANEQFF. In DNA form, the CDR3 reads TGTGCCAGCAAAAAGGGGGAGAGGGCCAATGAGCAGTTCTTC.

The table lists this clonotype with many counts. This chain connects TRBV5-1 to TRBJ2-2; unclear D gene. Germline V lookup: CDR1 SGHRS, CDR2 YFSETQ. The CDR3 contains 12 residues. Trimming took off 5 bases at V and 2 bases at J, with 4 bases between the two ends. For the CDR3, the DNA is TGCGCCAGCAGATATAACACCGGGGAGCTGTTTTTT. Amino acids: CASRYNTGELFF.

This clonotype was seen repeatedly, ten times or more. V and J are TRBV4-1 and TRBJ1-1; D unclear. This CDR3 contains 14 residues. In germline, CDR1 is MGHRA, CDR2 YSYEKL. Trimming took off 4 bases at V and 4 bases at J, with 13 bases between the two ends. CDR3 in amino acids: CASSPLGPSTEAFF. The CDR3 DNA reads TGCGCCAGCAGCCCCCTAGGACCGAGCACTGAAGCTTTCTTT.

In this sample, this clonotype turned up many times. The J gene is TRBJ1-1, the V gene TRBV5-1; 7 nucleotides agree with TRBD1. Germline CDR1 reads SGHRS; CDR2 reads YFSETQ. CDR3 length equals 15 residues. With V trimmed by 4 bases and J by 3 bases, 9 bases remained unmatched. The CDR3 bases are TGCGCCAGCAGCGACCGACCGGGACAGTACACTGAAGCTTTCTTT. Its protein is CASSDRPGQYTEAFF.

This clonotype was seen at least ten times. The V gene is TRBV30, the J gene TRBJ2-7, with 12 bases lining up with TRBD2. Germline V gene sequence: CDR1 GTSNPN, CDR2 SVGIG (reference sequence). CDR3 size: 14 residues. The ends lost 3 bases at V and 2 bases at J; junction bases unmatched: 2. The CDR3 sequence: CAWSRTSGTYEQYF. CDR3 nucleotide sequence: TGTGCCTGGAGCCGGACTAGCGGGACCTACGAGCAGTACTTC. Complete variable domain (other parts from reference TRBV30 and TRBJ2-7): SQTIHQWPATLVQPVGSPLSLECTVEGTSNPNLYWYRQAAGRGLQLLFYSVGIGQISSEVPQNLSASRPQDRQFILSSKKLLLSDSGFYLCAWSRTSGTYEQYFGPGTRLTVT.

This clonotype occurred many times. The chain uses TRBV18 and TRBJ2-7; D possibly corresponds to TRBD2 (5 bases). The length of the CDR3 is 14 residues. The germline V and J ends were trimmed by 2 bases and 5 bases, with 13 bases remaining between them. Germline V CDR1 and CDR2: KGHSH, LQKENI. In DNA form, the CDR3 reads TGTGCCAGCTCACCAACGGGGAGTAAGAACGAGCAGTACTTC. As protein: CASSPTGSKNEQYF.

This clonotype was counted many times. The rearrangement links TRBV7-9 to TRBJ2-5; 8 bases line up with TRBD2. Trimming removed 5 bases from V and 5 bases from J; junction bases left unmatched: 10. CDR3 length: 15 residues. Germline loops: CDR1 SEHNR, CDR2 FQNEAQ (reference sequence). The CDR3 DNA sequence: TGTGCCAGCAGCGAACTAGCGGTCCGAGGGGAGACCCAGTACTTC. Amino acid sequence: CASSELAVRGETQYF.

The V gene is TRBV20-1, the J gene TRBJ2-2; possibly TRBD1 or TRBD2 for D (5 bases each). Germline lookup yields CDR1 DFQATT and CDR2 SNEGSKA (reference sequence). Deletions cut 3 bases from V and 7 bases from J, with 6 bases between. This CDR3 is built from 11 residues. CDR3 sequence (DNA): TGCAGTGCTAGGGGGGACGGGGAGCTGTTTTTT. It translates to CSARGDGELFF.

This clonotype has at least ten counts. This chain connects TRBV2 to TRBJ1-3; D may be TRBD1 (5 bases). CDR3 length equals 15 residues. Germline CDR1 is SNHLY and CDR2 is FYNNEI. Trimming took off 0 bases at V and 8 bases at J, with 14 bases between the two ends. The CDR3 DNA follows: TGTGCCAGCAGTGAAGCGCAGAGGGCCAGGGACACCATATATTTT. Translated: CASSEAQRARDTIYF.

This clonotype occurred once. The chain combines TRBV3-1 with TRBJ1-4; 8 nucleotides line up with TRBD1. V shed 4 bases and J 7 bases; nucleotides not matched to a gene: 5. Per the germline V gene, CDR1 is LGHDT and CDR2 is YNNKEL (reference sequence). The CDR3 runs 14 residues. The CDR3 reads CASSRRGHSEKLFF. The CDR3 nucleotides are TGTGCCAGCAGCCGCAGGGGGCACAGTGAAAAACTGTTTTTT.

This clonotype appeared a few times. The V call is TRBV18, the J call TRBJ1-3; unclear D gene. The ends were cut back, 4 bases at V and 3 bases at J, with 10 bases in the middle. The CDR3 sequence is 14 residues long. Looked up from germline, CDR1 is KGHSH and CDR2 is LQKENI. The CDR3 nucleotides read TGTGCCAGCTCACATAGTGGGTTTGGAAACACCATATATTTT. Encoded protein: CASSHSGFGNTIYF.